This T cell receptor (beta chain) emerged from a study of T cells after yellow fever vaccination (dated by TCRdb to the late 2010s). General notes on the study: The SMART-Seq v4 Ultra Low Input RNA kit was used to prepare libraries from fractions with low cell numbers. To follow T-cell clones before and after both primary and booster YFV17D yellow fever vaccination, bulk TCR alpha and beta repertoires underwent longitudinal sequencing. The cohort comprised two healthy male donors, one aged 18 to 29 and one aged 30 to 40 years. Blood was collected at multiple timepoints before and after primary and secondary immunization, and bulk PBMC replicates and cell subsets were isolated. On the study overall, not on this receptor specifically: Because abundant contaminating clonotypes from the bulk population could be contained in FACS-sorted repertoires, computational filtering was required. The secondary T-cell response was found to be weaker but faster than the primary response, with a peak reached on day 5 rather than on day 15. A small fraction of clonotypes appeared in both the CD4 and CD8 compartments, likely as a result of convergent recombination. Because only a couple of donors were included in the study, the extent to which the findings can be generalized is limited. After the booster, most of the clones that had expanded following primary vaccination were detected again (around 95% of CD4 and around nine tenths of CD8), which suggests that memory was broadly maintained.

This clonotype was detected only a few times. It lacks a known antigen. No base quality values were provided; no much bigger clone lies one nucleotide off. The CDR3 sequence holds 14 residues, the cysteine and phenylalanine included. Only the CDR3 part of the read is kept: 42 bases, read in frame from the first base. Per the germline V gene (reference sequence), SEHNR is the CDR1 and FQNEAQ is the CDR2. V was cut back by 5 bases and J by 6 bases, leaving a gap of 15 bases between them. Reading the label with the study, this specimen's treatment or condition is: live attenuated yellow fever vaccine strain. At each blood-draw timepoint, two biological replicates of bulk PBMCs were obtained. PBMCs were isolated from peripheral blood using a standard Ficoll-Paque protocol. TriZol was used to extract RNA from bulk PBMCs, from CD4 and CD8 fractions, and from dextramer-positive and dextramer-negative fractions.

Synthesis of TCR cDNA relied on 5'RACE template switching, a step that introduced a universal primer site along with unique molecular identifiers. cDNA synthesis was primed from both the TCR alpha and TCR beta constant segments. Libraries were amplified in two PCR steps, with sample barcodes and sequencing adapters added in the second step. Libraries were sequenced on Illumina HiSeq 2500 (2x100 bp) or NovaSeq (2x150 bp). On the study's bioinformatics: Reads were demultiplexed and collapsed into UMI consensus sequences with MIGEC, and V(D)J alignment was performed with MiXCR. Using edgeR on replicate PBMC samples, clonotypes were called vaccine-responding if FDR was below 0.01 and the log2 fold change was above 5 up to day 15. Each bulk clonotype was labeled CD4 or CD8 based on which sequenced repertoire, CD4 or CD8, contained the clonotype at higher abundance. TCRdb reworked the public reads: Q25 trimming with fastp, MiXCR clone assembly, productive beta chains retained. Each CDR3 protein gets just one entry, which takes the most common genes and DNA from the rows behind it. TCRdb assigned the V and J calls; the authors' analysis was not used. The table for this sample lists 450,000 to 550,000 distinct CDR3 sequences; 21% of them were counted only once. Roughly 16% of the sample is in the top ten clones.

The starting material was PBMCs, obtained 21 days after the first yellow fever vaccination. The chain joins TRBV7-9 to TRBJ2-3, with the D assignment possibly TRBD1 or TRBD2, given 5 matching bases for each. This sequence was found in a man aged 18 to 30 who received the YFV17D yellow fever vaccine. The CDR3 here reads CASSEGPASDTQYF. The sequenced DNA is TGTGCCAGCAGCGAGGGACCAGCAAGCGATACGCAGTATTTT. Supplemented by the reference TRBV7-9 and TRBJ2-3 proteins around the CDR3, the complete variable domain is DTGVSQNPRHKITKRGQNVTFRCDPISEHNRLYWYRQTLGQGPEFLTYFQNEAQLEKSRLLSDRFSAERPKGSFSTLEIQRTEQGDSAMYLCASSEGPASDTQYFGPGTRLTVL.